This T cell receptor (beta chain) was sequenced in a study of identical twins. Overall study results and limits: Invariant MAIT and iNKT cells could partly confound zero-insertion analyses. Abundant beta clonotypes from cord blood bore fewer insertions; memory repertoires lacked this pattern.

This clonotype showed up just a few times. Its antigen is unknown. From the 5' RACE reads, TCRdb called clonotypes with MiXCR, one entry per CDR3 protein. The repertoire holds more than 1.5 million distinct CDR3 sequences, with about 30% as singletons. Healthy Caucasian individuals made up all the donors. Germline trimming cut 2 bases from V and 6 bases from J; bases unmatched to any gene: 10. Germline loops: CDR1 SGHRS, CDR2 YFSETQ. The CDR3 spans 17 residues. The receptor was derived from a newborn girl in good health. V and J are TRBV5-1 and TRBJ2-1, with 11 nucleotides matching TRBD2. The sequencing sample was made of cord blood. CDR3 protein: CASSFFTSGSGANEQFF. The CDR3 DNA is TGCGCCAGCAGCTTCTTCACTAGCGGGAGTGGCGCCAATGAGCAGTTCTTC.